This TCR beta chain was sequenced in a study of Ad26.COV2.S vaccination and SARS-CoV-2 variants. Across the whole study: The donor participated in the COV1001 trial, in its Ad26.COV2.S arm. In the study, Ad26.COV2.S was injected intramuscularly once, or twice 56 days apart.

The treatment is: around 19 received Ad26.COV2.S at low or high dose, single or two shots; about five received placebo; per-sample allocation not given. Day 63 after the first vaccine or placebo injection was the time point for sampling. The table came from immunoSEQ multiplex PCR; TCRdb's copy has only in-frame clones and leaves some out. Among 350,000 to 450,000 clones listed, approximately 91% were seen once. Study-wide findings and caveats: Marked by substantial breadth, spike-specific CD8+ and CD4+ T cell responses were reportedly seen after vaccination.

Concerning this clone itself: Its antigen is not known.

The source is a person aged 18-60 years who received the Ad26.COV2.S COVID-19 vaccine or a placebo. The specimen was peripheral blood, collected in a trial of Ad26.COV2.S vaccine versus placebo.

For the CDR3, the DNA is TGCAGCGTTGAAACTCCTCTAGCGGGAGATAAGACCCAGTACTTC. Translated, it gives CSVETPLAGDKTQYF. The chain uses TRBV29-1 and TRBJ2-5; 10 bases map to TRBD2. The CDR3 runs 15 residues. Trimming removed 2 bases from V and 6 bases from J; junction bases left unmatched: 9. Germline lookup yields CDR1 SQVTM and CDR2 ANQGSEA.